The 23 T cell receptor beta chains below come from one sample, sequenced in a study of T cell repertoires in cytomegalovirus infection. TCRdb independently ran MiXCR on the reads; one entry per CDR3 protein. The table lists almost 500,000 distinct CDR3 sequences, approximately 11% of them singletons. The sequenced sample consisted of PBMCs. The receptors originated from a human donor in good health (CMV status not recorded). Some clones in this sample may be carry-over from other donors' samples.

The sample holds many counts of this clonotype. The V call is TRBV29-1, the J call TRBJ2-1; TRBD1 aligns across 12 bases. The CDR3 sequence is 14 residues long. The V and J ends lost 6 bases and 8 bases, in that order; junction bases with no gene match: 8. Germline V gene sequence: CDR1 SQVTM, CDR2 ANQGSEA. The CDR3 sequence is CSVDPGTGGDEQFF. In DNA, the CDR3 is TGCAGCGTGGATCCCGGGACAGGGGGCGATGAGCAGTTCTTC.

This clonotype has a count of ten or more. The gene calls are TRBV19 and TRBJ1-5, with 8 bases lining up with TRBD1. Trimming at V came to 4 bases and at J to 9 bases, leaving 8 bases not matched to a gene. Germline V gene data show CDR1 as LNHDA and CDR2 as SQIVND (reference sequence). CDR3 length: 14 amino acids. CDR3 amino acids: CASSTGQGVRPQHF. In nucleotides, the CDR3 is TGTGCCAGTAGTACAGGACAGGGAGTAAGGCCCCAGCATTTT.

The CDR3 reads CAVILGSLEQYF. The CDR3 nucleotides read TGTGCCGTAATCCTTGGGAGTCTGGAGCAGTACTTC. The chain is built from TRBV2 and TRBJ2-7, with TRBD2 as a possible D gene (5 bases). The CDR3 sequence is 12 residues long. The V and J ends lost 11 bases and 7 bases respectively, with 18 bases between them. The germline V gene has CDR1 SNHLY and CDR2 FYNNEI.

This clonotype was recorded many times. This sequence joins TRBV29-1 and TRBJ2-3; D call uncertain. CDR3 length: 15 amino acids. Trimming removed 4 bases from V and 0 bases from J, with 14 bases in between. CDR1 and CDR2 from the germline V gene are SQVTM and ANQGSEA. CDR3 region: CSVGARSVSTDTQYF. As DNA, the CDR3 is TGCAGCGTTGGGGCTCGGAGCGTCAGCACAGATACGCAGTATTTT.

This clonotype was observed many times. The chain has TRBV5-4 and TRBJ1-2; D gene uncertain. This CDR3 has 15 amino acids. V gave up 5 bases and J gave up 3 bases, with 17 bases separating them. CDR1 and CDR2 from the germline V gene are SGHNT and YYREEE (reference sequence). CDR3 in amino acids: CASSLNPTADYGYTF. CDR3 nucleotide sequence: TGTGCCAGCAGTTTAAACCCGACTGCTGACTATGGCTACACCTTC. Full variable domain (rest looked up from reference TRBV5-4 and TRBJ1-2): ETGVTQSPTHLIKTRGQQVTLRCSSQSGHNTVSWYQQALGQGPQFIFQYYREEENGRGNFPPRFSGLQFPNYSSELNVNALELDDSALYLCASSLNPTADYGYTFGSGTRLTVV.

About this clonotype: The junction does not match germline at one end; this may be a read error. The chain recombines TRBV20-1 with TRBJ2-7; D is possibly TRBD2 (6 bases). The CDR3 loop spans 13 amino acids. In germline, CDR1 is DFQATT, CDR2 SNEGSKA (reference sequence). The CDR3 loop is CRASWGETYEQYF. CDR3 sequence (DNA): TGCAGAGCTAGCTGGGGGGAGACCTACGAGCAGTACTTC.

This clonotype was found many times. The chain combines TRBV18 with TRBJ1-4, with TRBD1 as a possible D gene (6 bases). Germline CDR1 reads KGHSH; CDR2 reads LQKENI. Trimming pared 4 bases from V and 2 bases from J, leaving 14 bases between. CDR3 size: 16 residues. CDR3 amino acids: CASSREQGRTNEKLFF. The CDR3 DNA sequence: TGTGCCAGCTCACGTGAACAGGGTCGGACTAATGAAAAACTGTTTTTT.

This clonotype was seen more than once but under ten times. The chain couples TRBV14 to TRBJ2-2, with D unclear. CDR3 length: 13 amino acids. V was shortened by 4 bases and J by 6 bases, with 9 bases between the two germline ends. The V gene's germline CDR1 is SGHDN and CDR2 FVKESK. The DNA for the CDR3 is TGTGCCAGCAGCCCAGGACGGGCCGGGGAGCTGTTTTTT. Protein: CASSPGRAGELFF.

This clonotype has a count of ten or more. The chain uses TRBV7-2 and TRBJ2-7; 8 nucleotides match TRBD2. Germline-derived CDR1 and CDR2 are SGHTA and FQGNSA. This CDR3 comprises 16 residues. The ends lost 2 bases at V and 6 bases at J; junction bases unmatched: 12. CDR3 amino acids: CASSLLSSGEGFEQYF. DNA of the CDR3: TGTGCCAGCAGCTTACTGAGTAGCGGGGAGGGCTTCGAGCAGTACTTC.

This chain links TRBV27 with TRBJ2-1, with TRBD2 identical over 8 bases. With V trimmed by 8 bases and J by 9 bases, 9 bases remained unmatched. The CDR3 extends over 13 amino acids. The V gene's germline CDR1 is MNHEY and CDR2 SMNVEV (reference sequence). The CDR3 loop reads CASGLAGRGEQFF. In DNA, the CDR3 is TGTGCCAGCGGATTAGCGGGAAGGGGTGAGCAGTTCTTC.

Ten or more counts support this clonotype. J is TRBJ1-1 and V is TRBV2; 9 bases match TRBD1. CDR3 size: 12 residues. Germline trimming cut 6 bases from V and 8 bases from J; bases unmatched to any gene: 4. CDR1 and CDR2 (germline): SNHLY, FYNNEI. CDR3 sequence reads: CASSPDRGEAFF. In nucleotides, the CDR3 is TGTGCCAGCAGCCCCGACAGGGGGGAAGCTTTCTTT.

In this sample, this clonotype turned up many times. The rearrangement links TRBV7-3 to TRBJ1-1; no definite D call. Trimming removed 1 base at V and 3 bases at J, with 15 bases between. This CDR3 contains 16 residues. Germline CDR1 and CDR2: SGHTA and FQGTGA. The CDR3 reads CASSLILTAFHTEAFF. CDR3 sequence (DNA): TGTGCCAGCAGCTTAATATTAACCGCCTTTCACACTGAAGCTTTCTTT.

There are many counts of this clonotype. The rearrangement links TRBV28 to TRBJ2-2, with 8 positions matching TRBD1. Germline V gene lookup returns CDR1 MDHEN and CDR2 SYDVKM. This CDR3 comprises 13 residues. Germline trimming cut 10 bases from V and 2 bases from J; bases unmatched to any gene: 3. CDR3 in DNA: TGTGCCATAGGACAGGGTAACACCGGGGAGCTGTTTTTT. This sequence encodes CAIGQGNTGELFF.

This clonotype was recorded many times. The CDR3 region is CASSKEEGETQYF. The CDR3, as DNA: TGTGCCAGCAGTAAAGAGGAGGGAGAGACCCAGTACTTC. This rearrangement joins TRBV2 to TRBJ2-5, with D possibly TRBD2 on 6 matching bases. CDR3 size: 13 residues. With 5 bases removed from V and 4 bases from J, the gap between germline ends came to 11 bases. From germline, CDR1 is SNHLY and CDR2 FYNNEI.

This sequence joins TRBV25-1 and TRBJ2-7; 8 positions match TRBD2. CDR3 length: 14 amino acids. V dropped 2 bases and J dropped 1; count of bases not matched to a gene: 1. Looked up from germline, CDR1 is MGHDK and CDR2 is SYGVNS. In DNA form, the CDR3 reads TGTGCCAGCAGTGAAGCGGGAGGTTCCTACGAGCAGTACTTC. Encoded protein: CASSEAGGSYEQYF.

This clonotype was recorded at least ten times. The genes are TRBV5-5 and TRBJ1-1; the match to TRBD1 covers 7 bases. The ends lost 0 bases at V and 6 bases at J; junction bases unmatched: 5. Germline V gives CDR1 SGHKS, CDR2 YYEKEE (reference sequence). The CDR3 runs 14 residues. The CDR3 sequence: CASSLVGTVAEAFF. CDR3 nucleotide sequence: TGTGCCAGCAGCTTGGTGGGGACAGTGGCTGAAGCTTTCTTT.

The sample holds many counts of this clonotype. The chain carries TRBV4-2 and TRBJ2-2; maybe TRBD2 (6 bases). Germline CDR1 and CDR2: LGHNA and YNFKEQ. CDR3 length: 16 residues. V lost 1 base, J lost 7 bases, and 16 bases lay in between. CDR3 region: CASSQGVGGGVGELFF. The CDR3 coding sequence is TGTGCCAGCAGCCAAGGGGTTGGGGGAGGCGTCGGGGAGCTGTTTTTT.

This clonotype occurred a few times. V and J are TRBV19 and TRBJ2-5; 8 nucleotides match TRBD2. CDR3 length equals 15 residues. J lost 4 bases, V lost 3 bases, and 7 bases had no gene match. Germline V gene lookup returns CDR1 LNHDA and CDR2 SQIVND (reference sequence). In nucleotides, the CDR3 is TGTGCCAGTAGTATCGTAAGCGGGGGTGGAGAGACCCAGTACTTC. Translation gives CASSIVSGGGETQYF. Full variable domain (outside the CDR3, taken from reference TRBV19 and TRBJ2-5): DGGITQSPKYLFRKEGQNVTLSCEQNLNHDAMYWYRQDPGQGLRLIYYSQIVNDFQKGDIAEGYSVSREKKESFPLTVTSAQKNPTAFYLCASSIVSGGGETQYFGPGTRLLVL.

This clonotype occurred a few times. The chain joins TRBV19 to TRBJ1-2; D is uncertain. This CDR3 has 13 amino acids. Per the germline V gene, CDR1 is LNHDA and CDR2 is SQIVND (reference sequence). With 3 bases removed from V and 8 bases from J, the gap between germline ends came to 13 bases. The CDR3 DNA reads TGTGCCAGTAGTATCGACGGAGGCGGAGGCTACACCTTC. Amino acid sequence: CASSIDGGGGYTF.

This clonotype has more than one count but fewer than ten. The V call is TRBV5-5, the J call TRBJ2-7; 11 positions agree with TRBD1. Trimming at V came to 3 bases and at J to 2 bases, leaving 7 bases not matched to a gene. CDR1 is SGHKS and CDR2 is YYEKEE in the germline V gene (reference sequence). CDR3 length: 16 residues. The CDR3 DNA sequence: TGTGCCAGCAGCTCGGTCCCGGGACAGGGGGCCTACGAGCAGTACTTC. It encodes CASSSVPGQGAYEQYF.

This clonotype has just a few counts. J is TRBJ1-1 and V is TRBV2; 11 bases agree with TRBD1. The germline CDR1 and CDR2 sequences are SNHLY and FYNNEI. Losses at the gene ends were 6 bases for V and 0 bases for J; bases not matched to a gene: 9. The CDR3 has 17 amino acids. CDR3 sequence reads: CASRDRGRSRLNTEAFF. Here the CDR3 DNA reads TGTGCCAGCAGGGACAGGGGGCGAAGCCGTCTGAACACTGAAGCTTTCTTT.

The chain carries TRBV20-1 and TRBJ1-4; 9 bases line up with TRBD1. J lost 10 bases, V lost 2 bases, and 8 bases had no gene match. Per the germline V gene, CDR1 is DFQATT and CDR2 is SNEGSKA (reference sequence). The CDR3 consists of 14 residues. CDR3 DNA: TGCAGTGCTAGAAGGACAGGGGACTGGGGAAAACTGTTTTTT. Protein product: CSARRTGDWGKLFF.

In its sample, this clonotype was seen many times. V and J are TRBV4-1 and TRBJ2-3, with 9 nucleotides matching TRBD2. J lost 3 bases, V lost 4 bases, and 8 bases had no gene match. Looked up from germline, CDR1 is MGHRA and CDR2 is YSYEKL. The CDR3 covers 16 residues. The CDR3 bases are TGCGCCAGCAGCCCTTACCCGGGACTAGCAACAGATACGCAGTATTTT. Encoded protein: CASSPYPGLATDTQYF.